Listed below are T cell receptor beta chains from one sample, sequenced in a study of beta chain features in type 1 diabetes. TCRdb's table, derived via immunoSEQ multiplex PCR, lists solely in-frame clones and lacks some. The table lists around 250,000 clones, approximately 13% of them singletons. Sequencing used naive CD4+ T cells from blood. These receptors were taken from a man younger than 40 with type 1 diabetes. Each CDR3 is given with its conserved first and last residue. D genes are given only for firm matches. Some rows have no size entry. The others give once, few or many, or a class for an expanded clone.

v_gene,abundance,d_gene,j_gene,CDR3nt,CDR3aa
TRBV4-1,few,NA,TRBJ1-3,TGCGCCAGCAGCCAAGAAGGAGGAGGGGGAAACACCATATATTTT,CASSQEGGGGNTIYF
TRBV5-1,few,NA,TRBJ2-1,TGCGCCAGCAGCTTGGGGGAGCGGAATGAGCAGTTCTTC,CASSLGERNEQFF
TRBV5-4,NA,TRBD2,TRBJ2-7,TGTGCCAGCAGCTTGGCCGGGACTAGCGCCTACGAGCAGTACTTC,CASSLAGTSAYEQYF
TRBV19,NA,NA,TRBJ2-4,TGTGCCAGTAGCGAGGGCAGCACATTTCCCAAAAACATTCAGTACTTC,CASSEGSTFPKNIQYF
TRBV7-9,few,TRBD2,TRBJ2-1,TGTGCCAGCAGCCCCCGAGCGGGAGGCCCGTACAATGAGCAGTTCTTC,CASSPRAGGPYNEQFF
TRBV7-2,NA,TRBD2,TRBJ2-3,TGTGCCAGCAGCCTTGAGGGGCGGGGGGGTGTCACAGATACGCAGTATTTT,CASSLEGRGGVTDTQYF
TRBV10-3,few,NA,TRBJ2-1,TGTGCCATCACAGGGGAAAATGAGCAGTTCTTC,CAITGENEQFF
TRBV2,few,NA,TRBJ1-5,TGTGCCAGCAGTGAGGCCAGGGATAATCAGCCCCAGCATTTT,CASSEARDNQPQHF
TRBV30,few,NA,TRBJ1-1,TGTGCCTGGGGACATCCGAACACTGAAGCTTTCTTT,CAWGHPNTEAFF
TRBV28,few,TRBD2,TRBJ2-5,TGTGCCAGCAGCCTACCGGGGGGAGCCAAGACCCAGTACTTC,CASSLPGGAKTQYF
TRBV5-4,NA,NA,TRBJ2-3,TGTGCCAGCAGTTACGGGGGACCTAGCACAGATACGCAGTATTTT,CASSYGGPSTDTQYF
TRBV4-2,few,TRBD2,TRBJ2-7,TGTGCCAGCAGCCAAGGGGGGACTACCGCCTACGAGCAGTACTTC,CASSQGGTTAYEQYF
TRBV5-1,NA,NA,TRBJ1-1,TGCGCCAGCAGCTTCCTCCAGCGCACTGAAGCTTTCTTT,CASSFLQRTEAFF
TRBV7-9,NA,TRBD1,TRBJ1-2,TGTGCCAGCAGCTTAGCCCCCCCCCACAGGGGTGTCTACACCTTC,CASSLAPPHRGVYTF
TRBV30,NA,NA,TRBJ2-5,TGTGCCTGGAGGGGGGGGGCAGGGGAGACCCAGTACTTC,CAWRGGAGETQYF
TRBV4-1,NA,NA,TRBJ1-5,TGCGCCAGCAGCCAAGATCTCTGGGGAGGGAATCAGCCCCAGCATTTT,CASSQDLWGGNQPQHF
TRBV30,few,NA,TRBJ1-3,TGTGCCTGGACAGGGGGAAACACCATATATTTT,CAWTGGNTIYF
TRBV29-1,NA,TRBD1,TRBJ1-2,TGCAGCGTTGAGAGGACAGGGGGCACCTATGGCTACACCTTC,CSVERTGGTYGYTF
TRBV4-1,NA,NA,TRBJ1-4,TGCGCCAGCAGCCAAGCGTGGCGGGGGACGGTGGATGAAAAACTGTTTTTT,CASSQAWRGTVDEKLFF
TRBV27,NA,TRBD1,TRBJ2-5,TGTGCCAGCAGTTCCGACAGGGGGCAAGAGACCCAGTACTTC,CASSSDRGQETQYF
TRBV30,NA,NA,TRBJ1-1,TGTGCCTGGAGTGTAGGGGTGAGCACTGAAGCTTTCTTT,CAWSVGVSTEAFF
TRBV7-6,NA,TRBD2,TRBJ2-6,TGTGCCAGCAGCTCCAGACTAGCGGGAGTTGGGGCCAACGTCCTGACTTTC,CASSSRLAGVGANVLTF
TRBV7-9,few,NA,TRBJ2-3,TGTGCCAGCAGCTCCCTCACAGATACGCAGTATTTT,CASSSLTDTQYF
TRBV5-1,NA,TRBD2,TRBJ2-7,TGCGCCAGCAGCTTGGGTAGCGGGCCTTCCTACGAGCAGTACTTC,CASSLGSGPSYEQYF
TRBV30,few,TRBD1,TRBJ1-2,TGTGCCTGGAGCGGACAGGGAGCTAACTATGGCTACACCTTC,CAWSGQGANYGYTF
TRBV7-2,NA,NA,TRBJ2-5,TGTGCCAGCAGCTCCCGGACAGAAGAGACCCAGTACTTC,CASSSRTEETQYF
TRBV29-1,NA,NA,TRBJ2-1,TGCAGCGTTGGTGGAGGTTGGAGTGAGCAGTTCTTC,CSVGGGWSEQFF
TRBV7-9,NA,NA,TRBJ1-5,TGTGCCAGCAGCTTGGGCCTGGACAGCCAGCCCCAGCATTTT,CASSLGLDSQPQHF
TRBV5-1,NA,NA,TRBJ1-5,TGCGCCAGCAGCCCGGGAGGGGGCAATCAGCCCCAGCATTTT,CASSPGGGNQPQHF
TRBV29-1,NA,TRBD1,TRBJ2-5,TGCAGCGTTGAAAGAGACAGGGGGGCGGAGACCCAGTACTTC,CSVERDRGAETQYF
TRBV5-1,few,TRBD2,TRBJ2-1,TGCGCCAGCAGCTTGGACTGGCGGGGGGGCCGCCACAATGAGCAGTTCTTC,CASSLDWRGGRHNEQFF